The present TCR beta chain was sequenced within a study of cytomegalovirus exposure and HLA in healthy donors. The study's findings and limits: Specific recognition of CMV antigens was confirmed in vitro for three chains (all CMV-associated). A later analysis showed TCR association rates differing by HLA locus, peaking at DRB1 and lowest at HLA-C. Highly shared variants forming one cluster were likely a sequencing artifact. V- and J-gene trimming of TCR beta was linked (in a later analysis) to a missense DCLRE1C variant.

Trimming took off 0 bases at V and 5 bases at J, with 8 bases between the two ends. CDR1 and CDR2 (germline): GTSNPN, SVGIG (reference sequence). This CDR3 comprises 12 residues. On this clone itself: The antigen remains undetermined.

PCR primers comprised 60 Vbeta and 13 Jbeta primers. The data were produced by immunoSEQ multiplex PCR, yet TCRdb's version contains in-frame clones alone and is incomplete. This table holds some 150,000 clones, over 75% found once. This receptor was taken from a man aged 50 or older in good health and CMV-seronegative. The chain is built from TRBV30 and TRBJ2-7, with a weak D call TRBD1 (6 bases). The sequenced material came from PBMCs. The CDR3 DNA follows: TGTGCCTGGAGTGTACAGGGCCACGAGCAGTACTTC. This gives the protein CAWSVQGHEQYF.